Listed below are T cell receptor beta chains from one sample, sequenced in a study of PD-1 blockade in classical Hodgkin lymphoma. TCRdb's table, derived via immunoSEQ multiplex PCR, lists solely in-frame clones and lacks some. The sample records about 110,000 clones, roughly nine tenths being singletons. The sample in question was peripheral blood mononuclear cells (PBMCs), obtained before the second cycle of nivolumab. The receptors were gathered from a human donor with classical Hodgkin lymphoma. Each CDR3 is given with its conserved first and last residue. D genes are given only for firm matches. Where a row states a size, it is once, few, many or the class of an expanded clone; other rows omit it.

clone_size: .; d_call: TRBD1; j_call: TRBJ1-1; v_call: TRBV6-1; cdr3_aa: CASSAQSTGGTEAFF; cdr3_nt: TGTGCCAGCAGTGCCCAATCGACAGGGGGCACTGAAGCTTTCTTT
clone_size: .; d_call: TRBD2; j_call: TRBJ2-2; v_call: TRBV7-2; cdr3_aa: CASSLTSGTNTGELFF; cdr3_nt: TGTGCCAGCAGTTTGACTAGCGGGACGAACACCGGGGAGCTGTTTTTT
clone_size: .; d_call: .; j_call: TRBJ2-7; v_call: TRBV28; cdr3_aa: CASRGGALRSSYEQYF; cdr3_nt: TGTGCCAGCAGGGGGGGGGCCTTGAGGAGCTCCTACGAGCAGTACTTC
clone_size: few; d_call: .; j_call: TRBJ1-1; v_call: TRBV6-5; cdr3_aa: CASSYSTGKLNTEAFF; cdr3_nt: TGTGCCAGCAGTTACAGTACAGGAAAATTGAACACTGAAGCTTTCTTT
clone_size: .; d_call: TRBD1; j_call: TRBJ1-4; v_call: TRBV28; cdr3_aa: CASSRDRGDEKLFF; cdr3_nt: TGTGCCAGCAGCAGGGACAGGGGAGATGAAAAACTGTTTTTT
clone_size: once; d_call: .; j_call: TRBJ1-4; v_call: TRBV7-9; cdr3_aa: CASSDLNGAGREKLFF; cdr3_nt: TGTGCCAGCAGCGATTTGAACGGTGCCGGACGGGAAAAACTGTTTTTT
clone_size: once; d_call: .; j_call: TRBJ1-1; v_call: TRBV29-1; cdr3_aa: CSVAGLARTEAFF; cdr3_nt: TGCAGCGTTGCAGGACTCGCTCGCACTGAAGCTTTCTTT
clone_size: .; d_call: .; j_call: TRBJ1-5; v_call: TRBV5-1; cdr3_aa: CASSLTGNQPQHF; cdr3_nt: TGCGCCAGCAGCTTGACGGGTAATCAGCCCCAGCATTTT
clone_size: .; d_call: TRBD1; j_call: TRBJ1-1; v_call: TRBV6-1; cdr3_aa: CASRVDREHTEAFF; cdr3_nt: TGTGCCAGCAGGGTCGACAGGGAGCACACTGAAGCTTTCTTT
clone_size: .; d_call: .; j_call: TRBJ2-7; v_call: TRBV4-1; cdr3_aa: CASSPLVGNRSYEQYF; cdr3_nt: TGCGCCAGCAGTCCTCTGGTGGGGAATCGCTCCTACGAGCAGTACTTC